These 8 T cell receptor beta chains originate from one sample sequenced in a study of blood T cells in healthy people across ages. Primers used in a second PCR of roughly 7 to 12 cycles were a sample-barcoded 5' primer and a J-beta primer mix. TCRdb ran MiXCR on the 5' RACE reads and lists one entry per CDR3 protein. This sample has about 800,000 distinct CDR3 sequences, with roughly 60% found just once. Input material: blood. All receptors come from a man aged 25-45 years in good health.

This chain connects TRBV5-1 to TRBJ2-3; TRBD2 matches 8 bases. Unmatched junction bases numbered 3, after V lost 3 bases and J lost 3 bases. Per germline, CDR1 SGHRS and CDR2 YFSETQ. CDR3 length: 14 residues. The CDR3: CASSWGLETDTQYF. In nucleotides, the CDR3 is TGCGCCAGCAGCTGGGGACTAGAAACAGATACGCAGTATTTT. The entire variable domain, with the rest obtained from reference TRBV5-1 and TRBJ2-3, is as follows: KAGVTQTPRYLIKTRGQQVTLSCSPISGHRSVSWYQQTPGQGLQFLFEYFSETQRNKGNFPGRFSGRQFSNSRSEMNVSTLELGDSALYLCASSWGLETDTQYFGPGTRLTVL.

CDR3 coding DNA: TGTGCCAGCAGCCAAGGATCGTGGGACAGGGCTTATGGCTACACCTTC. It translates to CASSQGSWDRAYGYTF. The gene calls are TRBV4-2 and TRBJ1-2; 9 bases agree with TRBD1. CDR3 length: 16 amino acids. J lost 5 bases, V lost 1 base, and 8 bases had no gene match. Germline V gives CDR1 LGHNA, CDR2 YNFKEQ.

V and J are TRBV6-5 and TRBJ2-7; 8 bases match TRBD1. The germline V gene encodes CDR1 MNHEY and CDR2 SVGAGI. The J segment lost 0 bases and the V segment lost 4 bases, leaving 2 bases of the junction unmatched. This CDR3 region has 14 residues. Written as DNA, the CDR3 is TGTGCCAGCAGTTGGACAGGGACCTCCTACGAGCAGTACTTC. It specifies CASSWTGTSYEQYF.

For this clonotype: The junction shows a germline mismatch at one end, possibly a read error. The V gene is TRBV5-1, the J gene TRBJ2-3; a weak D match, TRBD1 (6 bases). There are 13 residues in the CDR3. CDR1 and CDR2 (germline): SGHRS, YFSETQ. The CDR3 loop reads CACSTHREDTQYF. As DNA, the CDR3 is TGCGCCTGCAGCACTCACAGGGAAGATACGCAGTATTTT.

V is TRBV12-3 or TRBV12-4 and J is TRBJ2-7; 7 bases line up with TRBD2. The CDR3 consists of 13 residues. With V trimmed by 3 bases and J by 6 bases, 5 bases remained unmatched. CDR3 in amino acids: CASSFAGAREQYF. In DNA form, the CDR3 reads TGTGCCAGCAGTTTTGCGGGAGCTCGCGAGCAGTACTTC.

The CDR3 protein is CASSGPGQGGEQYF. For the CDR3, the DNA is TGCGCCAGCAGCGGACCGGGACAGGGAGGCGAGCAGTACTTC. The chain joins TRBV5-1 to TRBJ2-7; 9 bases agree with TRBD1. This CDR3 has 14 amino acids. V lost 4 bases and J lost 6; bases outside the gene matches: 8. Germline V lookup: CDR1 SGHRS, CDR2 YFSETQ.

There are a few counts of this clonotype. CDR3 DNA sequence: TGTGCCAGCAGTGCTCGGGGGGGCTCACCCCTCCACTTT. Its translation is CASSARGGSPLHF. The rearrangement joins TRBV6-5 to TRBJ1-6; the D gene is possibly TRBD1 (6 bases). Germline CDR1 reads MNHEY; CDR2 reads SVGAGI. V lost 5 bases to trimming and J lost 10 bases, with 12 bases between them. The CDR3 runs to 13 residues.

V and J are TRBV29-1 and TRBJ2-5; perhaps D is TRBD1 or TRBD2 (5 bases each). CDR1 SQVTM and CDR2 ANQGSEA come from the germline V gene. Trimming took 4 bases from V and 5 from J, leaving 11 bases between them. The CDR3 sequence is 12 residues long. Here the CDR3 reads CSVVRGRETQYF. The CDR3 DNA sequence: TGCAGCGTTGTGAGGGGACGGGAGACCCAGTACTTC.